This TCR beta chain was captured in a study of CD8 T cells in ankylosing spondylitis. Study-wide findings and caveats: It was reported that disease-linked clones were significantly enriched in matched ankylosing spondylitis synovial fluid. A motif in TCR beta, a set of 8 or 9 highly homologous variants, appeared characteristic of ankylosing spondylitis blood. Reactive arthritis synovial fluid and blood were previously reported to contain some motif variants.

The CDR3 contains 14 residues. Trimming removed 5 bases from V and 4 bases from J; junction bases left unmatched: 5. This clonotype was recorded a few times. Its specificity is unknown. Using quantitative 5'-RACE with molecular barcodes, the authors made TCR beta libraries. TCRdb used MiXCR to reprocess the 5' RACE reads, holding one entry per CDR3 protein. The sample contains 450,000 or so distinct CDR3 sequences, roughly 26% of which appear only once. This receptor was identified in a male donor with ankylosing spondylitis. The chain is built from TRBV12-3 or TRBV12-4 and TRBJ1-2, with 9 bases lining up with TRBD1. Sequenced material: blood, either unsorted or a sorted T cell fraction (not recorded which). CDR3 sequence reads: CASSRGQGIYGYTF. CDR3 sequence (DNA): TGTGCCAGCAGTCGAGGACAGGGGATCTATGGCTACACCTTC.